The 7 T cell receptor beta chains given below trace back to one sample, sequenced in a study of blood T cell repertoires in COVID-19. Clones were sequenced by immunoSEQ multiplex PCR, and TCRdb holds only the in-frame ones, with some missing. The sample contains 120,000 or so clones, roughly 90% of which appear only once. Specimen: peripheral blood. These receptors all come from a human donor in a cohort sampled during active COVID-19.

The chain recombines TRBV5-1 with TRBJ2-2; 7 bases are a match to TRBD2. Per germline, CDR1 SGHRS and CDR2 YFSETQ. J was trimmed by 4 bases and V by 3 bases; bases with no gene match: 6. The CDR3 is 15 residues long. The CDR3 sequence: CASSWTRGGTGELFF. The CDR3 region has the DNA TGCGCCAGCAGCTGGACTAGAGGCGGCACCGGGGAGCTGTTTTTT. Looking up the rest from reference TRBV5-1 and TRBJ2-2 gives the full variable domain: KAGVTQTPRYLIKTRGQQVTLSCSPISGHRSVSWYQQTPGQGLQFLFEYFSETQRNKGNFPGRFSGRQFSNSRSEMNVSTLELGDSALYLCASSWTRGGTGELFFGEGSRLTVL.

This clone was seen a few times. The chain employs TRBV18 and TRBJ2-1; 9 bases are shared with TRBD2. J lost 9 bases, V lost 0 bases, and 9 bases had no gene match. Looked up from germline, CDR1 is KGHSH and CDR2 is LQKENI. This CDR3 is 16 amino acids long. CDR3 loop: CASSPPASGEVGEQFF. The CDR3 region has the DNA TGTGCCAGCTCACCACCGGCTAGCGGGGAAGTCGGTGAGCAGTTCTTC.

CDR3: CASSLDQGGALTQYF. The DNA for the CDR3 is TGTGCCAGCAGCTTAGATCAGGGAGGGGCGTTGACCCAGTACTTC. The chain couples TRBV11-2 to TRBJ2-5, with 7 bases matching TRBD2. The length of the CDR3 is 15 residues. Unmatched junction bases numbered 8, after V lost 0 bases and J lost 7 bases. Germline-derived CDR1 and CDR2 are SGHAT and FQNNGV.

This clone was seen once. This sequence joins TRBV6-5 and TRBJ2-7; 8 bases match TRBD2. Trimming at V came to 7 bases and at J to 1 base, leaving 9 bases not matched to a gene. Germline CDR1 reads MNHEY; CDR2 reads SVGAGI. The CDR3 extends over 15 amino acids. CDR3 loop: CASNQRSGGSYEQYF. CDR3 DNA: TGTGCCAGCAACCAACGGAGCGGGGGATCCTACGAGCAGTACTTC.

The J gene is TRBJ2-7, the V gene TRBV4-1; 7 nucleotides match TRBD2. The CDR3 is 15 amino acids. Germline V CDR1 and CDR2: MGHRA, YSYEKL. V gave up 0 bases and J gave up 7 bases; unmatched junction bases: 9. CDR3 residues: CASSQDFPREGEQYF. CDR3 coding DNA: TGCGCCAGCAGCCAAGATTTCCCCAGGGAGGGTGAGCAGTACTTC.

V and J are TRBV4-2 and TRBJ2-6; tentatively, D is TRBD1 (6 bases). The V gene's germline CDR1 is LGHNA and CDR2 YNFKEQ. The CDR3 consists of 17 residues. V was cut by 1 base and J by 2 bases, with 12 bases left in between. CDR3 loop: CASSQAWAGAGANVLTF. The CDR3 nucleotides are TGTGCCAGCAGCCAAGCGTGGGCAGGGGCTGGGGCCAACGTCCTGACTTTC.

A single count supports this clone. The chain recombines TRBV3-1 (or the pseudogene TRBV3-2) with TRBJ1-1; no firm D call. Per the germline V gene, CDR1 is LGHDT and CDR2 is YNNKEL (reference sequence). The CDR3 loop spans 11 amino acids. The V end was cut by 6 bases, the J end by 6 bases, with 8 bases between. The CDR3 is CASSRGAEAFF. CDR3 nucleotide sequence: TGTGCCAGCAGTCGAGGTGCTGAAGCTTTCTTT.